The 24 T cell receptor beta chains presented below share a single source sample, sequenced in a study of blood T cell repertoires in COVID-19. Repertoires were generated with immunoSEQ multiplex PCR, while TCRdb's copy carries only in-frame clones and drops some. Seen here are 80,000 or so clones, 75% to 85% observed once, and the top ten hold roughly 9.3%. Sequenced input: peripheral blood. These receptors were taken from a man aged 50 to 59 with COVID-19, enrolled during active disease.

The V gene is TRBV5-4, the J gene TRBJ2-4, with TRBD1 matching 7 bases. V lost 3 bases and J lost 6; bases outside the gene matches: 6. The CDR3 totals 14 residues. Germline-derived CDR1 and CDR2 are SGHNT and YYREEE (reference sequence). CDR3 sequence reads: CASSSKGAGNIQYF. Here the CDR3 DNA reads TGTGCCAGCAGCTCCAAGGGGGCGGGAAACATTCAGTACTTC.

The genes are TRBV15 and TRBJ2-2; TRBD2 might be the D (7 bases). CDR3 length: 17 amino acids. The germline gives CDR1 LNHNV, CDR2 YYDKDF (reference sequence). V dropped 3 bases and J dropped 6 bases, with 20 bases sitting between them. Here the CDR3 DNA reads TGTGCCACCAGCAGCTATAAGGGAGGGGGAATTTCCGGGGAGCTGTTTTTT. This sequence encodes CATSSYKGGGISGELFF.

This rearrangement joins TRBV19 to TRBJ1-2; D remains unclear. This CDR3 region has 12 residues. Looked up from germline, CDR1 is LNHDA and CDR2 is SQIVND (reference sequence). With 5 bases removed from V and 6 bases from J, the gap between germline ends came to 10 bases. The CDR3 DNA follows: TGTGCCAGTAGTTTCGGACTGGATGGCTACACCTTC. It codes for CASSFGLDGYTF.

In its sample, this clone was seen once. The chain carries TRBV3-1 (or the pseudogene TRBV3-2) and TRBJ1-4, with 8 nucleotides matching TRBD1. The germline V gene has CDR1 LGHDT and CDR2 YNNKEL (reference sequence). CDR3 length: 16 residues. V shed 4 bases and J 10 bases; nucleotides not matched to a gene: 14. The CDR3 bases are TGTGCCAGCAGCCGGAGCGGACAGGGCGGTGCAGGAAAACTGTTTTTT. It yields the protein CASSRSGQGGAGKLFF.

To note about this clone: The identical CDR3 is also encoded by other nucleotide sequences in the sample. The J gene is TRBJ2-3, the V gene TRBV11-2, with 8 positions matching TRBD2. In germline, CDR1 is SGHAT, CDR2 FQNNGV. The CDR3 loop spans 15 amino acids. The trim removed 1 base at V and 3 bases at J, leaving 3 bases unmatched. The CDR3 DNA reads TGTGCCAGCAGCTTAGCGGGAGGGCTGACAGATACGCAGTATTTT. Protein: CASSLAGGLTDTQYF. The full variable domain, rest sourced from reference TRBV11-2 and TRBJ2-3, is EAGVAQSPRYKIIEKRQSVAFWCNPISGHATLYWYQQILGQGPKLLIQFQNNGVVDDSQLPKDRFSAERLKGVDSTLKIQPAKLEDSAVYLCASSLAGGLTDTQYFGPGTRLTVL.

The CDR3: CASSQVWTGDGEKLFF. DNA of the CDR3: TGCGCCAGCAGCCAAGTCTGGACAGGGGATGGGGAAAAACTGTTTTTT. This chain links TRBV4-1 with TRBJ1-4, with TRBD1 identical over 9 bases. V was clipped by 1 base and J by 8 bases; unmatched bases: 8. Germline CDR1 is MGHRA and CDR2 is YSYEKL. The CDR3 sequence is 16 residues long.

The chain carries TRBV10-3 and TRBJ2-1; maybe TRBD1 (6 bases). Germline lookup yields CDR1 ENHRY and CDR2 SYGVKD. The V and J ends lost 2 bases and 5 bases respectively, with 10 bases between them. There are 14 residues in the CDR3. CDR3 protein: CAISEPRGNNEQFF. The CDR3 coding sequence is TGTGCCATCAGTGAGCCCAGGGGAAACAATGAGCAGTTCTTC.

V usage is TRBV7-3 and J usage is TRBJ2-1; TRBD1 agrees at 7 bases. This CDR3 region has 18 residues. Germline V CDR1 and CDR2: SGHTA, FQGTGA. V shed 1 base, J shed 0 bases, and the junction held 9 bases outside the gene matches. For the CDR3, the DNA is TGTGCCAGCAGCTTAAACTCCAGGGGGTCGAGCTCCTACAATGAGCAGTTCTTC. It is translated as CASSLNSRGSSSYNEQFF.

The chain carries TRBV24-1 and TRBJ2-1, with 9 bases that match TRBD1. The ends lost 0 bases at V and 9 bases at J; junction bases unmatched: 8. The CDR3 has 16 residues. The germline CDR1 and CDR2 sequences are KGHDR and SFDVKD. This CDR3 is CATSDLRQGDMVEQFF. The CDR3 DNA sequence: TGTGCCACCAGTGATTTGAGACAGGGGGATATGGTTGAGCAGTTCTTC.

V gene TRBV5-1 combines with J gene TRBJ2-3, with D perhaps TRBD1 (5 bases). Trimming left V 4 bases short and J 1 base short, with 10 bases between. The CDR3 is made up of 14 amino acids. The germline V gene encodes CDR1 SGHRS and CDR2 YFSETQ. This chain's CDR3 is CASSPPRGTDTQYF. The CDR3 DNA is TGCGCCAGCAGCCCCCCCAGGGGCACAGATACGCAGTATTTT.

The chain is built from TRBV9 and TRBJ1-5; no clear D. Trimming cost V 3 bases and J 2 bases, with 9 bases left between them. The CDR3 runs to 14 residues. The V gene's germline CDR1 is SGDLS and CDR2 YYNGEE. The DNA for the CDR3 is TGTGCCAGCAGCGCGGGAGCTGGCAATCAGCCCCAGCATTTT. It encodes CASSAGAGNQPQHF.

The chain combines TRBV7-9 with TRBJ1-1; D remains ambiguous. Per germline, CDR1 SEHNR and CDR2 FQNEAQ (reference sequence). The CDR3 sequence is 16 residues long. Trimming removed 0 bases at V and 6 bases at J, with 17 bases between. CDR3 loop: CASSLAGKELVPEAFF. CDR3 DNA: TGTGCCAGCAGCTTAGCTGGTAAGGAGTTGGTCCCTGAAGCTTTCTTT. The variable domain in full, with the rest retrieved from reference TRBV7-9 and TRBJ1-1, is DTGVSQNPRHKITKRGQNVTFRCDPISEHNRLYWYRQTLGQGPEFLTYFQNEAQLEKSRLLSDRFSAERPKGSFSTLEIQRTEQGDSAMYLCASSLAGKELVPEAFFGQGTRLTVV.

The genes are TRBV28 and TRBJ1-2, with 7 bases fitting TRBD1. V lost 5 bases to trimming and J lost 5 bases; unmatched junction nucleotides: 11. Germline assignment: CDR1 MDHEN and CDR2 SYDVKM. The CDR3 is made up of 15 amino acids. The CDR3 reads CASSESDRAPYGYTF. CDR3 in DNA: TGTGCCAGCAGTGAATCCGACAGGGCTCCTTATGGCTACACCTTC.

This sequence joins TRBV12-3 or TRBV12-4 and TRBJ1-2; the match to TRBD1 covers 7 bases. Losses at the gene ends were 10 bases for V and 9 bases for J; bases not matched to a gene: 11. The CDR3 extends over 12 amino acids. The CDR3 nucleotides are TGTGCCACCCCCGACAGGGCGGCGAGCTACACCTTC. It is translated as CATPDRAASYTF.

The chain employs TRBV27 and TRBJ1-5; no reliable D call. This CDR3 has 14 amino acids. Deletions cut 8 bases from V and 2 bases from J, with 13 bases between. The germline V gene has CDR1 MNHEY and CDR2 SMNVEV (reference sequence). The CDR3 here is CASHPGLGNQPQHF. CDR3 bases: TGTGCCAGCCACCCGGGGTTGGGCAATCAGCCCCAGCATTTT.

The chain recombines TRBV28 with TRBJ2-7; the match to TRBD1 covers 8 bases. CDR1 and CDR2 from the germline V gene are MDHEN and SYDVKM. J was trimmed by 3 bases and V by 7 bases; bases with no gene match: 5. The CDR3 runs 13 residues. The CDR3 loop is CASTSGGYYEQYF. In DNA, the CDR3 is TGTGCCAGCACTTCAGGGGGCTACTACGAGCAGTACTTC.

V gene TRBV10-3 combines with J gene TRBJ2-1, with D perhaps TRBD2 (6 bases). The CDR3 extends over 12 amino acids. Germline loops: CDR1 ENHRY, CDR2 SYGVKD. V gave up 10 bases and J gave up 4 bases, with 11 bases separating them. The DNA for the CDR3 is TGTGCCACCGGGGGACTGTACAATGAGCAGTTCTTC. This encodes CATGGLYNEQFF.

V usage is TRBV5-4 and J usage is TRBJ1-2, with 8 bases matching TRBD1. The V segment lost 5 bases and the J segment 4 bases; nucleotides outside the gene matches: 4. The CDR3 runs to 13 residues. The germline CDR1 and CDR2 sequences are SGHNT and YYREEE (reference sequence). The DNA of the CDR3 is TGTGCCAGCAGACAAACAGGGGGCTATGGCTACACCTTC. Its protein is CASRQTGGYGYTF.

This sequence joins TRBV5-1 and TRBJ1-3; unclear D gene. The V end lost 0 bases, the J end lost 3 bases, and 7 bases lay between the germline ends. Germline V gene data show CDR1 as SGHRS and CDR2 as YFSETQ. The CDR3 runs to 14 residues. The DNA for the CDR3 is TGCGCCAGCAGCTTGGAAGCTAGTGGAAACACCATATATTTT. Translating gives CASSLEASGNTIYF.

This clone was counted a few times. The V and J genes are TRBV12-3 or TRBV12-4 and TRBJ2-7, with 8 bases matching TRBD2. The CDR3 loop spans 12 amino acids. After removal of 3 bases from V and 7 bases from J, the junction contained 2 bases not matched to a gene. Written as DNA, the CDR3 is TGTGCCAGCAGTTTTCCGGGGGGGGAGCAGTACTTC. This sequence encodes CASSFPGGEQYF.

The rearrangement joins TRBV6-5 to TRBJ1-2, with 9 nucleotides matching TRBD1. V was clipped by 4 bases and J by 6 bases; unmatched bases: 6. Germline CDR1 reads MNHEY; CDR2 reads SVGAGI. This CDR3 is built from 14 residues. The CDR3 sequence is CASSSLTGGHGYTF. Here the CDR3 DNA reads TGTGCCAGCAGTTCGCTGACAGGGGGACATGGCTACACCTTC.

This clone was recorded only once. The rearrangement uses TRBV18 and TRBJ2-3; TRBD2 is a possible D gene (6 bases). The CDR3 is 15 residues long. Trimming took 6 bases from V and 0 from J, leaving 13 bases between them. The germline gives CDR1 KGHSH, CDR2 LQKENI. CDR3 sequence (DNA): TGTGCCAGCTCGGAGGGGCTTGCGAGCACAGATACGCAGTATTTT. Its protein is CASSEGLASTDTQYF. The full variable domain, completed using reference TRBV18 and TRBJ2-3, is NAGVMQNPRHLVRRRGQEARLRCSPMKGHSHVYWYRQLPEEGLKFMVYLQKENIIDESGMPKERFSAEFPKEGPSILRIQQVVRGDSAAYFCASSEGLASTDTQYFGPGTRLTVL.

This clone was counted between two and nine times. V gene TRBV28 combines with J gene TRBJ1-2; D call uncertain. The length of the CDR3 is 13 residues. Germline V gene sequence: CDR1 MDHEN, CDR2 SYDVKM. Trimming cost V 7 bases and J 2 bases, with 11 bases left between them. CDR3 sequence: CASISGDNYGYTF. The DNA for the CDR3 is TGTGCCAGCATCTCGGGAGACAACTATGGCTACACCTTC.

The chain links TRBV20-1 to TRBJ2-5, with 12 bases lining up with TRBD2. The V gene end was trimmed by 3 bases and the J gene end by 6 bases; junction bases not matched to a gene: 5. The V gene's germline CDR1 is DFQATT and CDR2 SNEGSKA (reference sequence). The CDR3 covers 14 residues. The chain's CDR3 is CSASLGLAGKTQYF. CDR3 bases: TGCAGTGCTAGTCTAGGACTAGCGGGGAAGACCCAGTACTTC.